This is a list of T cell receptor beta chains from one sample in a study of blood T cell repertoires in COVID-19. The repertoire was sequenced with immunoSEQ multiplex PCR; TCRdb's copy has only in-frame clones and lacks some. Here the sample spans about 170,000 clones, 84% being singletons. Sequenced sample: peripheral blood. The receptors derive from a man in his 70s with active or convalescent COVID-19. Each CDR3 is given with its conserved first and last residue. Each record gives: CDR3 DNA, CDR3 protein, clone size, J gene, D gene, V gene. A D gene is named only where the DNA matches it firmly. The listing skips clone size in some rows; elsewhere it reads once, few, many or a size class.

cdr3_nt: TGTGCCAGCAGCCGACAGGGGGCATTAGCCTACAATGAGCAGTTCTTC
cdr3_aa: CASSRQGALAYNEQFF
clone_size: -
j_call: TRBJ2-1
d_call: TRBD1
v_call: TRBV2

cdr3_nt: TGTGCCAGCAGCCAGAGACAGGGGGACACTGAAGCTTTCTTT
cdr3_aa: CASSQRQGDTEAFF
clone_size: -
j_call: TRBJ1-1
d_call: TRBD1
v_call: TRBV7-9

cdr3_nt: TGTGCCATCAACCTACAGGGGGCTGGGGGCACTGAAGCTTTCTTT
cdr3_aa: CAINLQGAGGTEAFF
clone_size: once
j_call: TRBJ1-1
d_call: TRBD1
v_call: TRBV10-3

cdr3_nt: TGTGCCAGCTCACCAGACAGAGATACGCAGTATTTT
cdr3_aa: CASSPDRDTQYF
clone_size: -
j_call: TRBJ2-3
d_call: -
v_call: TRBV18

cdr3_nt: TGTGCCAGCTCAAGGGACAGCTCCTACGAGCAGTACTTC
cdr3_aa: CASSRDSSYEQYF
clone_size: -
j_call: TRBJ2-7
d_call: TRBD1
v_call: TRBV18

cdr3_nt: TGTGCCACCAGTGATTCCGGGACTAGCGGGAGCTACTACGAGCAGTACTTC
cdr3_aa: CATSDSGTSGSYYEQYF
clone_size: once
j_call: TRBJ2-7
d_call: TRBD2
v_call: TRBV24-1

cdr3_nt: TGTGCCAGCAGTACGCCCCATTCAGGAGCGGCTGAAGCTTTCTTT
cdr3_aa: CASSTPHSGAAEAFF
clone_size: -
j_call: TRBJ1-1
d_call: -
v_call: TRBV6-5

cdr3_nt: TGTGCCAGCAGAGGGACAGCGAGTGGCGAGCAGTACTTC
cdr3_aa: CASRGTASGEQYF
clone_size: -
j_call: TRBJ2-7
d_call: TRBD1
v_call: TRBV12-3/TRBV12-4

cdr3_nt: TGTGCCAGCAGCCCTGGTGGCCTGAATGAAAAACTGTTTTTT
cdr3_aa: CASSPGGLNEKLFF
clone_size: -
j_call: TRBJ1-4
d_call: -
v_call: TRBV11-2

cdr3_nt: TGTGCCTGGACGACCGGGACACGGGAGACCCAGTACTTC
cdr3_aa: CAWTTGTRETQYF
clone_size: -
j_call: TRBJ2-5
d_call: -
v_call: TRBV30

cdr3_nt: TGCGCCAGCAGCCTTTTAGGGGGCGAGAACTATGGCTACACCTTC
cdr3_aa: CASSLLGGENYGYTF
clone_size: -
j_call: TRBJ1-2
d_call: TRBD1
v_call: TRBV4-3

cdr3_nt: TGTGCCAGCAGCAGGACAGGGGACGAGCAGTACTTC
cdr3_aa: CASSRTGDEQYF
clone_size: -
j_call: TRBJ2-7
d_call: -
v_call: TRBV21-1

cdr3_nt: TGTGCCAGCAGCTTAGGCCTGGGAGCTAATACGCAGTATTTT
cdr3_aa: CASSLGLGANTQYF
clone_size: -
j_call: TRBJ2-3
d_call: -
v_call: TRBV11-1

cdr3_nt: TGTGCCAGCAGCGGCTCCGGGACATATGGAAACACCATATATTTT
cdr3_aa: CASSGSGTYGNTIYF
clone_size: -
j_call: TRBJ1-3
d_call: -
v_call: TRBV9

cdr3_nt: TGTGCCAGCAGCTTAGCGAGGAGCTCCTACGAGCAGTACTTC
cdr3_aa: CASSLARSSYEQYF
clone_size: -
j_call: TRBJ2-7
d_call: -
v_call: TRBV7-2

cdr3_nt: TGTGCCAGCAGTTACTCGGGTCGGAGGGGGCCCTACGAGCAGTACTTC
cdr3_aa: CASSYSGRRGPYEQYF
clone_size: -
j_call: TRBJ2-7
d_call: -
v_call: TRBV6-5

cdr3_nt: TGTGCCAGCTCACCAGGTACAGGGGTCAATGAGCAGTTCTTC
cdr3_aa: CASSPGTGVNEQFF
clone_size: -
j_call: TRBJ2-1
d_call: TRBD1
v_call: TRBV18

cdr3_nt: TGTGCCAGCAGTTACGACAGGGGGCTTTACGAGCAGTACTTC
cdr3_aa: CASSYDRGLYEQYF
clone_size: -
j_call: TRBJ2-7
d_call: TRBD1
v_call: TRBV6-2/TRBV6-3

cdr3_nt: TGTGCCAGCAGTTTGAGTAGCCCAGTAGAGGAGCAGTACTTC
cdr3_aa: CASSLSSPVEEQYF
clone_size: -
j_call: TRBJ2-7
d_call: -
v_call: TRBV27

cdr3_nt: TGTGCCAGCAGTTACTCGGAACAGATGAGCCACGAGCAGTACTTC
cdr3_aa: CASSYSEQMSHEQYF
clone_size: once
j_call: TRBJ2-7
d_call: -
v_call: TRBV6-6

cdr3_nt: TGTGCCAGCAGTGCTGAGGGGGCCACTGAAGCTTTCTTT
cdr3_aa: CASSAEGATEAFF
clone_size: -
j_call: TRBJ1-1
d_call: TRBD1
v_call: TRBV2

cdr3_nt: TGTGCCAGCAGCTTTTCTGTAGGACAAGCTTCGGACACTGAAGCTTTCTTT
cdr3_aa: CASSFSVGQASDTEAFF
clone_size: -
j_call: TRBJ1-1
d_call: -
v_call: TRBV11-2

cdr3_nt: TGCGCCAGCAACCCCGGGACAGGGGTAACCGGGGAGCTGTTTTTT
cdr3_aa: CASNPGTGVTGELFF
clone_size: -
j_call: TRBJ2-2
d_call: TRBD1
v_call: TRBV5-1

cdr3_nt: TGCGCCAGCAGCTCGGGACTGCGGGGGGACACTGAAGCTTTCTTT
cdr3_aa: CASSSGLRGDTEAFF
clone_size: -
j_call: TRBJ1-1
d_call: -
v_call: TRBV5-1

cdr3_nt: TGTGCCAGCAGTTTAACCCCCTCAGGGGGCAGGTACGAGCAGTACTTC
cdr3_aa: CASSLTPSGGRYEQYF
clone_size: -
j_call: TRBJ2-7
d_call: TRBD1
v_call: TRBV27

cdr3_nt: TGCGCCAGCAGCCAAGGTCCGGTGACAGGGCTGAACACTGAAGCTTTCTTT
cdr3_aa: CASSQGPVTGLNTEAFF
clone_size: few
j_call: TRBJ1-1
d_call: TRBD1
v_call: TRBV4-3

cdr3_nt: TGTGCCAGCAGTTTCTACCCAGGCGGCTACACCTTC
cdr3_aa: CASSFYPGGYTF
clone_size: -
j_call: TRBJ1-2
d_call: -
v_call: TRBV27

cdr3_nt: TGTGCCAGCAGTTCGAGGTTCCTTACCCAAGAGACCCAGTACTTC
cdr3_aa: CASSSRFLTQETQYF
clone_size: -
j_call: TRBJ2-5
d_call: -
v_call: TRBV27

cdr3_nt: TGTGCCAGCAGCTACCTCCGGGGACAGGGGAATGAAAAACTGTTTTTT
cdr3_aa: CASSYLRGQGNEKLFF
clone_size: few
j_call: TRBJ1-4
d_call: TRBD1
v_call: TRBV7-9

cdr3_nt: TGTGCCAGCAGCTTAGGGCGCGGGCTCACCTACAATGAGCAGTTCTTC
cdr3_aa: CASSLGRGLTYNEQFF
clone_size: -
j_call: TRBJ2-1
d_call: -
v_call: TRBV7-2

cdr3_nt: TGTGCTAGCAGCGTGGCGGGAGTGGGGCAAGAGACCCAGTACTTC
cdr3_aa: CASSVAGVGQETQYF
clone_size: once
j_call: TRBJ2-5
d_call: TRBD2
v_call: TRBV7-7

cdr3_nt: TGTGCCAGCAGCTTGCGGGGCCCGGGTACTGAAGCTTTCTTT
cdr3_aa: CASSLRGPGTEAFF
clone_size: -
j_call: TRBJ1-1
d_call: -
v_call: TRBV11-3

cdr3_nt: TGTGCCAGCAGCTTTGGGGGGACTGGAAACACCATATATTTT
cdr3_aa: CASSFGGTGNTIYF
clone_size: -
j_call: TRBJ1-3
d_call: -
v_call: TRBV7-6

cdr3_nt: TGCGCCAGCAGCCCTAGCGGGAGGGGAGAGACCCAGTACTTC
cdr3_aa: CASSPSGRGETQYF
clone_size: few
j_call: TRBJ2-5
d_call: TRBD2
v_call: TRBV5-1

cdr3_nt: TGTGCCAGCAGCTTGTTCCGGGACAGGTACTCTGGGGCCAACGTCCTGACTTTC
cdr3_aa: CASSLFRDRYSGANVLTF
clone_size: -
j_call: TRBJ2-6
d_call: TRBD1
v_call: TRBV5-6

cdr3_nt: TGTGCCAGCAGTGATTATGGGGCCAACGTCCTGACTTTC
cdr3_aa: CASSDYGANVLTF
clone_size: few
j_call: TRBJ2-6
d_call: -
v_call: TRBV25-1

cdr3_nt: TGTGCCAGCAGCCAAGGGTTTAAGGGGAGACTAGCGGCTCACGAGCAGTACTTC
cdr3_aa: CASSQGFKGRLAAHEQYF
clone_size: -
j_call: TRBJ2-7
d_call: TRBD2
v_call: TRBV14

cdr3_nt: TGTGCCAGCAGCCAACAGGGGGCTCAGCCCCAGCATTTT
cdr3_aa: CASSQQGAQPQHF
clone_size: -
j_call: TRBJ1-5
d_call: TRBD1
v_call: TRBV6-2/TRBV6-3

cdr3_nt: TGTGCCAGCAGCTTAGACGGCAGGGGGTACTCTGGAAACACCATATATTTT
cdr3_aa: CASSLDGRGYSGNTIYF
clone_size: -
j_call: TRBJ1-3
d_call: TRBD1
v_call: TRBV7-6

cdr3_nt: TGTGCCAGCGCGCGGGCGAGCGGGGGCACAGATACGCAGTATTTT
cdr3_aa: CASARASGGTDTQYF
clone_size: -
j_call: TRBJ2-3
d_call: TRBD2
v_call: TRBV7-2

cdr3_nt: TGCGCCAGCAGCACGGGACAGGGTATAGATACGCAGTATTTT
cdr3_aa: CASSTGQGIDTQYF
clone_size: -
j_call: TRBJ2-3
d_call: TRBD1
v_call: TRBV10-1

cdr3_nt: TGTGCCAGTAGCTCCGGCGCGGGGATAGGCTACACCTTC
cdr3_aa: CASSSGAGIGYTF
clone_size: -
j_call: TRBJ1-2
d_call: -
v_call: TRBV19

cdr3_nt: TGTGCCAGCAGCCGACCAGGGGATACGCAGTATTTT
cdr3_aa: CASSRPGDTQYF
clone_size: -
j_call: TRBJ2-3
d_call: -
v_call: TRBV27

cdr3_nt: TGTGCCAGCAGATCCGGGACAGCAAGCGACACAAAAGCTTTCTTT
cdr3_aa: CASRSGTASDTKAFF
clone_size: few
j_call: TRBJ1-1
d_call: TRBD1
v_call: TRBV11-2

cdr3_nt: TGTGCCTGGAGTGTTCAGGGGGACGTTACCGGGGAGCTGTTTTTT
cdr3_aa: CAWSVQGDVTGELFF
clone_size: -
j_call: TRBJ2-2
d_call: TRBD1
v_call: TRBV30

cdr3_nt: TGTGCCATCAGTGGCCGGAACTCAGCGTCCTACAATGAGCAGTTCTTC
cdr3_aa: CAISGRNSASYNEQFF
clone_size: -
j_call: TRBJ2-1
d_call: -
v_call: TRBV10-3

cdr3_nt: TGTGCCAGCTCACCACCGAAGACTGCTAGCACAGATACGCAGTATTTT
cdr3_aa: CASSPPKTASTDTQYF
clone_size: once
j_call: TRBJ2-3
d_call: -
v_call: TRBV18

cdr3_nt: TGTGCCAGTCGGAGGGGGCTAAGCTCCTACGAGCAGTACTTC
cdr3_aa: CASRRGLSSYEQYF
clone_size: -
j_call: TRBJ2-7
d_call: -
v_call: TRBV19

cdr3_nt: TGCGCCAGCAGCCCGACAAGCAATCAGCCCCAGCATTTT
cdr3_aa: CASSPTSNQPQHF
clone_size: -
j_call: TRBJ1-5
d_call: -
v_call: TRBV5-1

cdr3_nt: TGTGCTAGTGGTTTGGTACGAGGCGGAAACACTGAAGCTTTCTTT
cdr3_aa: CASGLVRGGNTEAFF
clone_size: few
j_call: TRBJ1-1
d_call: -
v_call: TRBV12-5

cdr3_nt: TGTGCCTGGAGTGTAACAGGTCGTCGGCCCCAGCATTTT
cdr3_aa: CAWSVTGRRPQHF
clone_size: -
j_call: TRBJ1-5
d_call: -
v_call: TRBV30

cdr3_nt: TGCGCCAGCAGCCCCCGGGACAGGGGGCGGATCGGGGAAAAACTGTTTTTT
cdr3_aa: CASSPRDRGRIGEKLFF
clone_size: -
j_call: TRBJ1-4
d_call: TRBD1
v_call: TRBV4-1

cdr3_nt: TGTGCCAGCTCACCTCAGAGGACAGGCTCTGGGGCCAACGTCCTGACTTTC
cdr3_aa: CASSPQRTGSGANVLTF
clone_size: once
j_call: TRBJ2-6
d_call: TRBD1
v_call: TRBV18

cdr3_nt: TGCGCCAGCAGCTTGGGACAGAGCTCCTACAATGAGCAGTTCTTC
cdr3_aa: CASSLGQSSYNEQFF
clone_size: -
j_call: TRBJ2-1
d_call: -
v_call: TRBV5-1